This T cell receptor (beta chain) was recovered during a study of beta chain features in type 1 diabetes. The authors reverse transcribed all of the isolated RNA, so sequencing captured expressed TCRB transcripts. Generated by immunoSEQ multiplex PCR, the TCRdb table keeps only in-frame clones and is missing some. This sample carries fewer than 900,000 clones, roughly 17% of them seen once, and the ten largest clones take 0.023%. This clone has more than one count but fewer than ten. This CDR3 is 14 amino acids long. Germline V lookup: CDR1 SQVTM, CDR2 ANQGSEA. Trimming removed 7 bases at V and 1 base at J, with 16 bases between.

J is TRBJ1-2 and V is TRBV29-1, with a possible D match to TRBD1 (5 bases). Sequencing was done on a sample of naive CD4+ T cells from blood. This clonotype originated in a woman aged 18-29 years in good health. CDR3 sequence: CSAAAGHSNYGYTF. DNA of the CDR3: TGCAGCGCCGCCGCCGGACACAGTAACTATGGCTACACCTTC.